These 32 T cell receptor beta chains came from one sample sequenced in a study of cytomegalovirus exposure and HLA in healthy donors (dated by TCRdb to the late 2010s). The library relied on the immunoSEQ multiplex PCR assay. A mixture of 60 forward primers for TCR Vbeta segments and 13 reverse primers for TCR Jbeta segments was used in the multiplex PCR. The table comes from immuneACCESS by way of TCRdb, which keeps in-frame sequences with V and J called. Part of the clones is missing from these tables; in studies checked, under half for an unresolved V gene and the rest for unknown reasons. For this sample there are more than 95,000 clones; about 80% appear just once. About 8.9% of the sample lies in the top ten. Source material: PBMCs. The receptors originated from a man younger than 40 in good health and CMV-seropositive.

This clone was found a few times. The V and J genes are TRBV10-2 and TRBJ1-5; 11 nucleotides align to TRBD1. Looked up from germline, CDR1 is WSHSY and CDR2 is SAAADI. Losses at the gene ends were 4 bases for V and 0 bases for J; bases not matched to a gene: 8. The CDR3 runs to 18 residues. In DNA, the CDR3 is TGCGCCAGCAGTGCCGGGACAGGGGGTTTTTTTAGCAATCAGCCCCAGCATTTT. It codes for CASSAGTGGFFSNQPQHF.

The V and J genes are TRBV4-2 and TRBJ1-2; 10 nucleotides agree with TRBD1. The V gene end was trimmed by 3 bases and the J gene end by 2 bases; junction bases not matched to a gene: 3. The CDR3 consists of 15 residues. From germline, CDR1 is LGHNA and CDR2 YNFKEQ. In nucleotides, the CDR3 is TGTGCCAGCAGCCAGACAGGGGGCATAAACTATGGCTACACCTTC. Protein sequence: CASSQTGGINYGYTF.

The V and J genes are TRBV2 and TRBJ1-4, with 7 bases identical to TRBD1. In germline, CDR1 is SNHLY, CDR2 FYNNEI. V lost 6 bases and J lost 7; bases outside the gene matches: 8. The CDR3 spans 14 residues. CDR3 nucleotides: TGTGCCAGCAGAGTGGACAGGAGAGGTGAAAAACTGTTTTTT. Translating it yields CASRVDRRGEKLFF.

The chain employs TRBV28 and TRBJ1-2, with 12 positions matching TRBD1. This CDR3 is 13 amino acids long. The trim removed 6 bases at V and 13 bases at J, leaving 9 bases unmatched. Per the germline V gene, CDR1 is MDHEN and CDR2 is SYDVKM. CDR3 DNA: TGTGCCAGCAGGAGGGGACAGGGGGCGCTTTTCACCTTC. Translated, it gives CASRRGQGALFTF.

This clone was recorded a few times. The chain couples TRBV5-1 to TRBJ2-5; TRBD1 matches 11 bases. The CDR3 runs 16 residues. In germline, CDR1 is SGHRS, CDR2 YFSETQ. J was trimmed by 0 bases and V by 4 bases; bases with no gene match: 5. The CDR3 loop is CASSPGTGGYQETQYF. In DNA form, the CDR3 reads TGCGCCAGCAGCCCCGGGACAGGGGGGTACCAAGAGACCCAGTACTTC.

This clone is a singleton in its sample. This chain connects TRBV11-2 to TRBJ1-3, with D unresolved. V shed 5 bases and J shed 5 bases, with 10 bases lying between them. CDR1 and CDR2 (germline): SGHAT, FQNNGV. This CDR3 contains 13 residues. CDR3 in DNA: TGTGCCAGCAGCCCCTGGCCAAGAAACACCATATATTTT. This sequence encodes CASSPWPRNTIYF.

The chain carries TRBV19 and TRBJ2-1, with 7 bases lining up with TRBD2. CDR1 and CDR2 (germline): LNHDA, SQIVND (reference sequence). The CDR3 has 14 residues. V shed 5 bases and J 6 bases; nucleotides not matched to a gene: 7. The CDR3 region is CASSPGGLSNEQFF. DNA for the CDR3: TGTGCCAGTAGTCCGGGAGGCCTTTCCAATGAGCAGTTCTTC.

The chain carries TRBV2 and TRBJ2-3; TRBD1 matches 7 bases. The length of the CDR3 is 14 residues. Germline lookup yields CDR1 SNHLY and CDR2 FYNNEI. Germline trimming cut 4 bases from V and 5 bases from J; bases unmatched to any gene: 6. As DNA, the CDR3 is TGTGCCAGCAGTGCTGACAGGGCGGGAGATACGCAGTATTTT. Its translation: CASSADRAGDTQYF.

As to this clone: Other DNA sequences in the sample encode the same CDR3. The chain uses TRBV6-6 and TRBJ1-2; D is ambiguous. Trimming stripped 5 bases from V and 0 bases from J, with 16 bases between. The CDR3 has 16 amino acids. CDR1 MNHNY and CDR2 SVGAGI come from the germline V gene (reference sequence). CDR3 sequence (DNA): TGTGCCAGCAGTCCCCCGGGAGGTTCGCCTAACTATGGCTACACCTTC. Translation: CASSPPGGSPNYGYTF.

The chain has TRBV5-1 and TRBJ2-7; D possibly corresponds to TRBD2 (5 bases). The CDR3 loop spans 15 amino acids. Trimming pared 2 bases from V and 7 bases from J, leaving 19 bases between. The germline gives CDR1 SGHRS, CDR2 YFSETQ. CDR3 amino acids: CASSFTWASTGEQYF. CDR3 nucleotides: TGCGCCAGCAGCTTTACGTGGGCCTCGACGGGGGAGCAGTACTTC.

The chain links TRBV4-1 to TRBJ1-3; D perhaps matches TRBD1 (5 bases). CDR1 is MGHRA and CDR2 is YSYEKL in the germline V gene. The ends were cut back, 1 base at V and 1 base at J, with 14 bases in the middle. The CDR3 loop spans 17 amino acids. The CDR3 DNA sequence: TGCGCCAGCAGCCAAGTGGTGATAAGACAGTCTGGAAACACCATATATTTT. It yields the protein CASSQVVIRQSGNTIYF.

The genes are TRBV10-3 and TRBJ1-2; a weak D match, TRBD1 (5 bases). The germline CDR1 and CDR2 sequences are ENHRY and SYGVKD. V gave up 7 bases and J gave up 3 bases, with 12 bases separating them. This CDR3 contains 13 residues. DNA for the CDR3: TGTGCCATCACAACCCGACAGTACTATGGCTACACCTTC. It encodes CAITTRQYYGYTF.

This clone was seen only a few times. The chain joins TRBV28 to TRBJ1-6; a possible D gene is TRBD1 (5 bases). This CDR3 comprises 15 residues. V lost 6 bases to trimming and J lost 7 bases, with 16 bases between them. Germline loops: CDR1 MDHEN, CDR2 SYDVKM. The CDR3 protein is CASRILLGGNSPLHF. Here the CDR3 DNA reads TGTGCCAGCAGGATTTTATTGGGGGGGAATTCACCCCTCCACTTT.

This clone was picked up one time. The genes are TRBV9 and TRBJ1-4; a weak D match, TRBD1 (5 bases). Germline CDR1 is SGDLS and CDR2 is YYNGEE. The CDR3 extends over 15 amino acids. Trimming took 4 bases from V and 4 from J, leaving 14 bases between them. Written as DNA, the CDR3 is TGTGCCAGCAGCCCAGCCAGGGCCCTTAATGAAAAACTGTTTTTT. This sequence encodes CASSPARALNEKLFF.

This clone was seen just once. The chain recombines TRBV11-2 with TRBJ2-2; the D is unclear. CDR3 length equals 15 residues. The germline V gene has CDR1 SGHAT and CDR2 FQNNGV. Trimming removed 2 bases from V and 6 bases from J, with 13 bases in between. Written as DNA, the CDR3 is TGTGCCAGCAGCTTAAAGAGGTCAAACCCCGGGGAGCTGTTTTTT. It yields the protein CASSLKRSNPGELFF.

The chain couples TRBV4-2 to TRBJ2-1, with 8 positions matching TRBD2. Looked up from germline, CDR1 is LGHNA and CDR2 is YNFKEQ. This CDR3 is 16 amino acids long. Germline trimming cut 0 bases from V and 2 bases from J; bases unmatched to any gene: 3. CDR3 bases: TGTGCCAGCAGCCAAGAATACGGGGGGGCCTACAATGAGCAGTTCTTC. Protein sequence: CASSQEYGGAYNEQFF.

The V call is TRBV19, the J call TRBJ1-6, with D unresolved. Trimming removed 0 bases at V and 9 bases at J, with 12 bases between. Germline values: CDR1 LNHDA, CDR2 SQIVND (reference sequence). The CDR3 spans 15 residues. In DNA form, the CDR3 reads TGTGCCAGTAGTATAGATCCGGGTCAGATTTCACCCCTCCACTTT. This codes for CASSIDPGQISPLHF.

CDR3 protein: CASRTGGVSGTQYF. The CDR3 DNA follows: TGCGCCAGCCGGACGGGGGGAGTCTCGGGGACCCAGTACTTC. V gene TRBV10-2 combines with J gene TRBJ2-5; 7 bases agree with TRBD2. CDR3 size: 14 residues. Trimming took 8 bases from V and 7 from J; bases not matched to a gene: 13. Germline V gene lookup returns CDR1 WSHSY and CDR2 SAAADI.

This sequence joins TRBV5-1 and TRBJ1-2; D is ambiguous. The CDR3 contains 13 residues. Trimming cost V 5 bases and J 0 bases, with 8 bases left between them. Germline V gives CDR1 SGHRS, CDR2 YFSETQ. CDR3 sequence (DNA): TGCGCCAGCAGTGAGGGATCTAACTATGGCTACACCTTC. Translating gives CASSEGSNYGYTF.

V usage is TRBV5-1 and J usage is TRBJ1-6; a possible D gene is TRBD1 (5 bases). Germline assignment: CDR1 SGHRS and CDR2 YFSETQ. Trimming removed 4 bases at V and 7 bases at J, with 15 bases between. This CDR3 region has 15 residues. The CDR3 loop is CASSPEAEGNSPLHF. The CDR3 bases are TGCGCCAGCAGCCCTGAAGCGGAGGGGAATTCACCCCTCCACTTT.

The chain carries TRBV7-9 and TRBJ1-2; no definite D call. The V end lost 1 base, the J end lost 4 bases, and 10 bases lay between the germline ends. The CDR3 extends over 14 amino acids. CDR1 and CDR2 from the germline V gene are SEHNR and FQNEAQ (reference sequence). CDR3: CASSLEAAAYGYTF. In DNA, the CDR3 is TGTGCCAGCAGCTTAGAGGCAGCGGCCTATGGCTACACCTTC.

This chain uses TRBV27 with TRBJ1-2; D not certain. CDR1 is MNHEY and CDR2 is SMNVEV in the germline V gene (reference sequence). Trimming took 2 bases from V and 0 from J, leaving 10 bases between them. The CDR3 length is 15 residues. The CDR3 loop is CASSLVYSANYGYTF. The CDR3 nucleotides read TGTGCCAGCAGTTTAGTATACTCGGCTAACTATGGCTACACCTTC.

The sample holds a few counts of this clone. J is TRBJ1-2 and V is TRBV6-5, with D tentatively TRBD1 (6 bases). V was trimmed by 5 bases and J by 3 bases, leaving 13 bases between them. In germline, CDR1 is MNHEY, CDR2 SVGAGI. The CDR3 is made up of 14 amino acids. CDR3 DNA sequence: TGTGCCAGCAGTCGAGGACAGTATGACTATGGCTACACCTTC. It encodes CASSRGQYDYGYTF.

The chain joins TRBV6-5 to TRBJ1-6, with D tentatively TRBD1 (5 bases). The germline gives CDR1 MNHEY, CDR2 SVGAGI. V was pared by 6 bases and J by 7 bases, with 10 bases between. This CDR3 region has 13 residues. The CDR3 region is CASSDRPNSPLHF. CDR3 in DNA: TGTGCCAGCAGCGACAGACCAAATTCACCCCTCCACTTT.

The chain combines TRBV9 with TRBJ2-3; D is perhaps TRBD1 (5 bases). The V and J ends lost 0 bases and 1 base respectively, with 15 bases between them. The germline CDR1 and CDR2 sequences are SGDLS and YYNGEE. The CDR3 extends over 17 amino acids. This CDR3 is CASSVGIRQGGTDTQYF. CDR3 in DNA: TGTGCCAGCAGCGTAGGTATTCGGCAGGGCGGCACAGATACGCAGTATTTT.

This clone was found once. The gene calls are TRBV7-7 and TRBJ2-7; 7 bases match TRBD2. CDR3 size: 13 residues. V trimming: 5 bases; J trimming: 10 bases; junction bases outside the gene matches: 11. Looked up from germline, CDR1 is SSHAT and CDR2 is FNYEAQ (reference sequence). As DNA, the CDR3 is TGTGCCAGCAGCACCGGGGAGGGCGGGGTCCAGTACTTC. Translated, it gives CASSTGEGGVQYF.

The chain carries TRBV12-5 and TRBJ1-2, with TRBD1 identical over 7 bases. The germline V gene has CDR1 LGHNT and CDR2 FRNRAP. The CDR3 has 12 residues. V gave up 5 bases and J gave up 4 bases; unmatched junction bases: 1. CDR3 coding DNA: TGTGCTAGTGGTCCAGGGGGCTATGGCTACACCTTC. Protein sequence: CASGPGGYGYTF.

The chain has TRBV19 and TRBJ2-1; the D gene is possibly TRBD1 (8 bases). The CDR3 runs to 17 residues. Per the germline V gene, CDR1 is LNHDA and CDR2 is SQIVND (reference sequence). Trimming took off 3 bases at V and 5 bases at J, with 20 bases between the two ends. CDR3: CASSIGGQGAWNNEQFF. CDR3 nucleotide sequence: TGTGCCAGTAGTATCGGGGGGCAGGGGGCTTGGAACAATGAGCAGTTCTTC.

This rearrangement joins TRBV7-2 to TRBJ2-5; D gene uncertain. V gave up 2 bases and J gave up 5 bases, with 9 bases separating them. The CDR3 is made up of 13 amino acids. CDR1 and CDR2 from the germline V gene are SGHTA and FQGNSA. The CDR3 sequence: CASSLNARETQYF. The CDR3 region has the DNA TGTGCCAGCAGCTTAAATGCGCGGGAGACCCAGTACTTC. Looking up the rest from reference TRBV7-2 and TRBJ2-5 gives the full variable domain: GAGVSQSPSNKVTEKGKDVELRCDPISGHTALYWYRQSLGQGLEFLIYFQGNSAPDKSGLPSDRFSAERTGGSVSTLTIQRTQQEDSAVYLCASSLNARETQYFGPGTRLLVL.

The chain's CDR3 is CASSIQGGGANVLTF. The DNA of the CDR3 is TGTGCCAGTAGTATACAGGGCGGTGGGGCCAACGTCCTGACTTTC. This sequence joins TRBV19 and TRBJ2-6; D is possibly TRBD1 (5 bases). This CDR3 contains 15 residues. CDR1 and CDR2 from the germline V gene are LNHDA and SQIVND (reference sequence). V lost 2 bases and J 3 bases, leaving 8 bases between the germline ends. Variable domain in full (rest from reference TRBV19 and TRBJ2-6): DGGITQSPKYLFRKEGQNVTLSCEQNLNHDAMYWYRQDPGQGLRLIYYSQIVNDFQKGDIAEGYSVSREKKESFPLTVTSAQKNPTAFYLCASSIQGGGANVLTFGAGSRLTVL.

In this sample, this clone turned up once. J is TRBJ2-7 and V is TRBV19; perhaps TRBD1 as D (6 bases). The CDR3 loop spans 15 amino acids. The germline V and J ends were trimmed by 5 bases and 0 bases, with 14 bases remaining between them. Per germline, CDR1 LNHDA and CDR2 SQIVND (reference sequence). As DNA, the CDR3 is TGTGCCAGTAGTGGGGGCCCAAGGAGCTCCTACGAGCAGTACTTC. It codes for CASSGGPRSSYEQYF.

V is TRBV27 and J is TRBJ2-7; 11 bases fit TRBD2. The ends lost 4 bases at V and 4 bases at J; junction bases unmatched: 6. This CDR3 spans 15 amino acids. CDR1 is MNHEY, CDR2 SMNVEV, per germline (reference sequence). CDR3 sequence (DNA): TGTGCCAGCAGTTCTAGCGGGGGGCAACTTTACGAGCAGTACTTC. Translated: CASSSSGGQLYEQYF.